This T cell receptor (beta chain) is from a study of PD-L1 blockade in urothelial cancer. Study context: Researchers looked at the blood 3 weeks (second dose) and 6 weeks after treatment began. Blood samples contained a median approximately 140,000 T cells.

Measured with immunoSEQ multiplex PCR; TCRdb has only the in-frame clones, and not every one. The sample records tens of thousands of clones, roughly 87% being singletons. The trim removed 5 bases at V and 7 bases at J, leaving 15 bases unmatched. The CDR3 is made up of 15 amino acids. Germline V gene data show CDR1 as SQVTM and CDR2 as ANQGSEA. Of note for this clone: Its target is unknown.

Study results and limitations: Those with durable benefit had larger increases in tumor-associated blood clones at 3 weeks.

This TCR was sampled from a man in his 70s with urothelial cancer. The source material was PBMCs, sampled around atezolizumab (anti-PD-L1) treatment. V is TRBV29-1 and J is TRBJ1-1, with 8 positions matching TRBD1. CDR3 loop: CSVYGGGQDILEAFF. The CDR3 bases are TGCAGCGTTTATGGGGGGGGACAGGATATCCTTGAAGCTTTCTTT. The full variable domain, completed using reference TRBV29-1 and TRBJ1-1, is SAVISQKPSRDICQRGTSLTIQCQVDSQVTMMFWYRQQPGQSLTLIATANQGSEATYESGFVIDKFPISRPNLTFSTLTVSNMSPEDSSIYLCSVYGGGQDILEAFFGQGTRLTVV.